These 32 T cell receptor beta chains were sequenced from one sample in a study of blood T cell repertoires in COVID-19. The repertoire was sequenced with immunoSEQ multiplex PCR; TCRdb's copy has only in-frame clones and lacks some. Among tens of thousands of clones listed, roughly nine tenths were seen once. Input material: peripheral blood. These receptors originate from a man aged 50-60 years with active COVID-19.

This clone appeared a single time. CDR3 region: CASSFQTGNTGELFF. The CDR3 coding sequence is TGCGCCAGCAGTTTCCAGACTGGGAACACCGGGGAGCTGTTTTTT. This chain links TRBV5-1 with TRBJ2-2; D uncertain. This CDR3 comprises 15 residues. From germline, CDR1 is SGHRS and CDR2 YFSETQ. Trimming removed 5 bases at V and 1 base at J, with 12 bases between.

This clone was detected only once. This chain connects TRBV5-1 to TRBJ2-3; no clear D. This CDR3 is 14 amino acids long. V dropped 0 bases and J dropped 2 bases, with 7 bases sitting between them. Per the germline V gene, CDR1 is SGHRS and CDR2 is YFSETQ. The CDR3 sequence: CASSLEANTDTQYF. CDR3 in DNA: TGCGCCAGCAGCTTGGAAGCAAACACAGATACGCAGTATTTT.

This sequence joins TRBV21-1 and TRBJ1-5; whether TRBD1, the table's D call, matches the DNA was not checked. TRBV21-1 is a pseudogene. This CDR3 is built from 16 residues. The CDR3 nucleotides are TGTGCCAGCAGCCGATACCCCACAGGTCGGTGGCAGCCCCAGCATTTT. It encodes CASSRYPTGRWQPQHF.

The CDR3 nucleotides read TGTGCCAGCAGTTCAGGATCCGCATGGGAGCAGTTCTTC. Translated, it gives CASSSGSAWEQFF. The chain is built from TRBV5-6 and TRBJ2-1; no reliable D call. Germline V gene data show CDR1 as SGHDT and CDR2 as YYEEEE. This CDR3 comprises 13 residues. V shed 5 bases and J shed 10 bases, with 16 bases lying between them. Complete variable domain (other parts from reference TRBV5-6 and TRBJ2-1): DAGVTQSPTHLIKTRGQQVTLRCSPKSGHDTVSWYQQALGQGPQFIFQYYEEEERQRGNFPDRFSGHQFPNYSSELNVNALLLGDSALYLCASSSGSAWEQFFGPGTRLTVL.

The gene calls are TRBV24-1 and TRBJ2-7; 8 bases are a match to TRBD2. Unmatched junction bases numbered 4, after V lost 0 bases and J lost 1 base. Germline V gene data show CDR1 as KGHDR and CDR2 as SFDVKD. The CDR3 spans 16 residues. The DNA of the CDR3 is TGTGCCACCAGTGATTTGCCTAGCGGGTCATCCTACGAGCAGTACTTC. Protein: CATSDLPSGSSYEQYF.

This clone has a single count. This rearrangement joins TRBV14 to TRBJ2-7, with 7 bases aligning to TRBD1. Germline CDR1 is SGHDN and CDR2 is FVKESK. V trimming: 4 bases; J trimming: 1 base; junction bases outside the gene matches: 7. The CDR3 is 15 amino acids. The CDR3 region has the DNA TGTGCCAGCAGCCGCCGACAGGGCTTATCCTACGAGCAGTACTTC. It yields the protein CASSRRQGLSYEQYF.

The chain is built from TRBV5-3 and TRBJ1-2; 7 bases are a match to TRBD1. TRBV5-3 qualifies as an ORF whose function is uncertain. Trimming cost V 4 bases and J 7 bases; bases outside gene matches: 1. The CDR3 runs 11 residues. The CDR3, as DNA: TGTGCCAGAAGCAGGGGGCTTGGCTACACCTTC. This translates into CARSRGLGYTF.

Here the CDR3 reads CAWGQGMGNSPLHF. As DNA, the CDR3 is TGTGCCTGGGGACAGGGGATGGGTAATTCACCCCTCCACTTT. This chain connects TRBV30 to TRBJ1-6, with 9 bases matching TRBD1. The CDR3 covers 14 residues. Per germline, CDR1 GTSNPN and CDR2 SVGIG (reference sequence). After removal of 5 bases from V and 6 bases from J, the junction contained 5 bases not matched to a gene. Complete variable domain (other parts from reference TRBV30 and TRBJ1-6): SQTIHQWPATLVQPVGSPLSLECTVEGTSNPNLYWYRQAAGRGLQLLFYSVGIGQISSEVPQNLSASRPQDRQFILSSKKLLLSDSGFYLCAWGQGMGNSPLHFGNGTRLTVT.

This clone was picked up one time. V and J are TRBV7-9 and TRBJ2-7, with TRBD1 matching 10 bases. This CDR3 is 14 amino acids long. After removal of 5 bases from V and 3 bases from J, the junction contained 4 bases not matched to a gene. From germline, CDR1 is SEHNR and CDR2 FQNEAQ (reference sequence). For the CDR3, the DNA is TGTGCCAGCAGCGCGGGACAGGGGATCTACGAGCAGTACTTC. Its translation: CASSAGQGIYEQYF. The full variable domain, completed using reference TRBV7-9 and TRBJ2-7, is DTGVSQNPRHKITKRGQNVTFRCDPISEHNRLYWYRQTLGQGPEFLTYFQNEAQLEKSRLLSDRFSAERPKGSFSTLEIQRTEQGDSAMYLCASSAGQGIYEQYFGPGTRLTVT.

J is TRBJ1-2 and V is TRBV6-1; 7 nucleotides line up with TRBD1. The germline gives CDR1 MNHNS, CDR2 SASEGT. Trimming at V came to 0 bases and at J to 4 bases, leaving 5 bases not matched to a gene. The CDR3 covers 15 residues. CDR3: CASSEAGQISYGYTF. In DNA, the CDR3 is TGTGCCAGCAGTGAAGCGGGACAGATAAGCTATGGCTACACCTTC.

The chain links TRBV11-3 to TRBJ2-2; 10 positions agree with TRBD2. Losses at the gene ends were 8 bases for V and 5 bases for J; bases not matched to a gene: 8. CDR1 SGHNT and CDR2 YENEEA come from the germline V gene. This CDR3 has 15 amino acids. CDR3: CASFGSGGVTGELFF. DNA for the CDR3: TGTGCCAGCTTCGGAAGCGGGGGGGTAACCGGGGAGCTGTTTTTT.

This chain's CDR3 is CASSVGLTGELFF. In DNA form, the CDR3 reads TGTGCCAGCAGCGTAGGGCTGACCGGGGAGCTGTTTTTT. The gene calls are TRBV9 and TRBJ2-2; D unclear. The CDR3 has 13 residues. CDR1 and CDR2 from the germline V gene are SGDLS and YYNGEE. Trimming left V 0 bases short and J 5 bases short, with 5 bases between.

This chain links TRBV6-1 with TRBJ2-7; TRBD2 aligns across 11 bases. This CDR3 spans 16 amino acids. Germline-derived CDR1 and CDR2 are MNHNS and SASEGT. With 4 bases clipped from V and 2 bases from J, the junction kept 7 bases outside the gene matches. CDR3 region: CASSAQGTSGAYEQYF. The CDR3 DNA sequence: TGTGCCAGCAGTGCACAGGGGACTAGCGGAGCCTACGAGCAGTACTTC.

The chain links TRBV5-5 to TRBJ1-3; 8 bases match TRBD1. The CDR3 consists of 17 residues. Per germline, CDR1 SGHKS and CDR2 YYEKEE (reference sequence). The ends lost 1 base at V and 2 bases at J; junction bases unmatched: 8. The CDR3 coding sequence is TGTGCCAGCAGCTTGATGCAGGGGGCAGGTACTGGAAACACCATATATTTT. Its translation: CASSLMQGAGTGNTIYF. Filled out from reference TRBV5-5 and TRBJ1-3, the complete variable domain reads DAGVTQSPTHLIKTRGQQVTLRCSPISGHKSVSWYQQVLGQGPQFIFQYYEKEERGRGNFPDRFSARQFPNYSSELNVNALLLGDSALYLCASSLMQGAGTGNTIYFGEGSWLTVV.

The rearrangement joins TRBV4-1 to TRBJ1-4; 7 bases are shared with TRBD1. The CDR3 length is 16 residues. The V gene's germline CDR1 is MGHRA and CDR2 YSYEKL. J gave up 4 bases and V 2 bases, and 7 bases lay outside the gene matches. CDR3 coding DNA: TGCGCCAGCAGCCAACGAGAAAGACAGGGTAATGAAAAACTGTTTTTT. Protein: CASSQRERQGNEKLFF.

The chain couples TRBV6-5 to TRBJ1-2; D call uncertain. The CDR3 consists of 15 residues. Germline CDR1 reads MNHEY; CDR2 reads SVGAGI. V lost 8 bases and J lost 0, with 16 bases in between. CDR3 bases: TGTGCCAGCTTGCCCAGCGCAGATCCTAACTATGGCTACACCTTC. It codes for CASLPSADPNYGYTF.

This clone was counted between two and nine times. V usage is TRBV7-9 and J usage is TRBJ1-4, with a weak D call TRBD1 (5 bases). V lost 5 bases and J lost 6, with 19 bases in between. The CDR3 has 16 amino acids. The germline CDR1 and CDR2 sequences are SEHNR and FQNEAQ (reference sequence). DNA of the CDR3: TGTGCCAGCAGCCCCTCGGGAACGGGGGGGTATGAAAAACTGTTTTTT. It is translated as CASSPSGTGGYEKLFF.

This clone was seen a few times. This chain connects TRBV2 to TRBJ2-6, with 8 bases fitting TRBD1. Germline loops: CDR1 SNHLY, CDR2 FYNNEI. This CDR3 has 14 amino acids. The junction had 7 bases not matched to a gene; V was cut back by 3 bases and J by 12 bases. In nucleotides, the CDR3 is TGTGCCAGCAGTGAGGGACAGGTACAGCTCGTCCTGACTTTC. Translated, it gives CASSEGQVQLVLTF.

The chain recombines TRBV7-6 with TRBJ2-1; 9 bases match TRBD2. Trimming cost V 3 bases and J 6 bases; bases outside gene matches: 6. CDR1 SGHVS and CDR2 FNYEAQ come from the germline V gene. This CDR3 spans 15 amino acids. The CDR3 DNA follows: TGTGCCAGCAGCTTTACTGGCGGGAGGGGCAATGAGCAGTTCTTC. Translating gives CASSFTGGRGNEQFF.

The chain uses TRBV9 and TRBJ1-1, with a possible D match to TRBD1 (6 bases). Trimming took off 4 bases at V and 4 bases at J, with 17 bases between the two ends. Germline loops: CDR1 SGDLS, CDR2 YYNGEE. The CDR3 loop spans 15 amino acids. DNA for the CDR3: TGTGCCAGCAGCTTACAGGGAACGGCCGGCACTGAAGCTTTCTTT. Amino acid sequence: CASSLQGTAGTEAFF.

CDR3 nucleotides: TGTGCCAGCAGCTTATTTTTCTCGGGTCCCACCGGGGAGCTGTTTTTT. Amino acid sequence: CASSLFFSGPTGELFF. This chain links TRBV11-2 with TRBJ2-2; D not certain. V lost 2 bases and J lost 4, with 14 bases in between. The CDR3 consists of 16 residues. From germline, CDR1 is SGHAT and CDR2 FQNNGV.

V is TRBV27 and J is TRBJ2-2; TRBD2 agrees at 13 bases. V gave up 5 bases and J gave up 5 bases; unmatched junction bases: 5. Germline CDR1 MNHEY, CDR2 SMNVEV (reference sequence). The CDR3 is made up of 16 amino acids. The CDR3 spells CASSLGLAGVTGELFF. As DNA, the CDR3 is TGTGCCAGCAGTCTCGGACTAGCGGGAGTAACCGGGGAGCTGTTTTTT.

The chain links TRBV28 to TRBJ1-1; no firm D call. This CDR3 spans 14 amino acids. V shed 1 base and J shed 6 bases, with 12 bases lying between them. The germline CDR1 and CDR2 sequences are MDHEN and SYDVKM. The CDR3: CASSLFAQSAEAFF. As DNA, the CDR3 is TGTGCCAGCAGTTTATTCGCACAGTCGGCTGAAGCTTTCTTT.

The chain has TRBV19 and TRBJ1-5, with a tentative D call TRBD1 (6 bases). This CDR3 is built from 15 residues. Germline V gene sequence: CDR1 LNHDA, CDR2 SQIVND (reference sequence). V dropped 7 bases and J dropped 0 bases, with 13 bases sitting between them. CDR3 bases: TGTGCCAGTACCCGCAGGGGTAATAGCAATCAGCCCCAGCATTTT. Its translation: CASTRRGNSNQPQHF.

The CDR3: CASMDRGLGQPQHF. The CDR3 nucleotides read TGTGCCAGCATGGACAGGGGGTTAGGGCAGCCCCAGCATTTT. The chain is built from TRBV2 and TRBJ1-5, with 10 bases that match TRBD1. The length of the CDR3 is 14 residues. Germline CDR1 is SNHLY and CDR2 is FYNNEI. With 7 bases clipped from V and 7 bases from J, the junction kept 7 bases outside the gene matches.

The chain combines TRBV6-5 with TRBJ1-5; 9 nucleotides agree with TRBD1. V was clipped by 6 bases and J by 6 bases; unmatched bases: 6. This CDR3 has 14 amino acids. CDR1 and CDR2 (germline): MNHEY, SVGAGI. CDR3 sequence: CASSEGTGIQPQHF. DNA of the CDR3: TGTGCCAGCAGCGAGGGGACAGGGATTCAGCCCCAGCATTTT.

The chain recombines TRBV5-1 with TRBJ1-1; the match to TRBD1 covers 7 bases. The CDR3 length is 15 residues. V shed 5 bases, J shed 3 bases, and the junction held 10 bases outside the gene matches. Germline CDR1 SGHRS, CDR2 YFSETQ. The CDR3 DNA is TGCGCCAGCAGTAGGACAGGTCTACAAGACACTGAAGCTTTCTTT. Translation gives CASSRTGLQDTEAFF. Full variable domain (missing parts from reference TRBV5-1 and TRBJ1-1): KAGVTQTPRYLIKTRGQQVTLSCSPISGHRSVSWYQQTPGQGLQFLFEYFSETQRNKGNFPGRFSGRQFSNSRSEMNVSTLELGDSALYLCASSRTGLQDTEAFFGQGTRLTVV.

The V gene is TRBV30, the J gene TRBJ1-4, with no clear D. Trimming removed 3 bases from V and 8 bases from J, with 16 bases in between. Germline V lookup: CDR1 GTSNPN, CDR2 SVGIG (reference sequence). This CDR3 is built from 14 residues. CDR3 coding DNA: TGTGCCTGGAGCCTGGGGAGAGTGTGGGAAAAACTGTTTTTT. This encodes CAWSLGRVWEKLFF. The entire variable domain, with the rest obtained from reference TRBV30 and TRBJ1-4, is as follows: SQTIHQWPATLVQPVGSPLSLECTVEGTSNPNLYWYRQAAGRGLQLLFYSVGIGQISSEVPQNLSASRPQDRQFILSSKKLLLSDSGFYLCAWSLGRVWEKLFFGSGTQLSVL.

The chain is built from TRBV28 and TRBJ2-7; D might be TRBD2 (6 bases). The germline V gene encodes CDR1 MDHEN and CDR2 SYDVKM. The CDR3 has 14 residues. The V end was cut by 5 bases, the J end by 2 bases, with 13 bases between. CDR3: CASSKGGTAYEQYF. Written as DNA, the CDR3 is TGTGCCAGCAGTAAGGGCGGGACCGCCTACGAGCAGTACTTC.

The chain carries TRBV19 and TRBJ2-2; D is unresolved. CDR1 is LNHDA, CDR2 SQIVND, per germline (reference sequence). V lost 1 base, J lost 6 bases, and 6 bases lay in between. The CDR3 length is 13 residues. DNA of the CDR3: TGTGCCAGTAGTATAGGGCTTGCCGGGGAGCTGTTTTTT. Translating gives CASSIGLAGELFF.

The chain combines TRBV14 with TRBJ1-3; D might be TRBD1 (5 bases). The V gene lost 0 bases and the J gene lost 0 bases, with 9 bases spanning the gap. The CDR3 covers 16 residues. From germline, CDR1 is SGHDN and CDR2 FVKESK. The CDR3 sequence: CASSQERQTSGNTIYF. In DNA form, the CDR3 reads TGTGCCAGCAGCCAAGAGCGACAGACCTCTGGAAACACCATATATTTT. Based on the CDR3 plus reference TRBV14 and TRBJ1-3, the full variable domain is EAGVTQFPSHSVIEKGQTVTLRCDPISGHDNLYWYRRVMGKEIKFLLHFVKESKQDESGMPNNRFLAERTGGTYSTLKVQPAELEDSGVYFCASSQERQTSGNTIYFGEGSWLTVV.

CDR3 residues: CASSLRQGGISNQPQHF. The CDR3 DNA sequence: TGTGCCAGTAGCCTCCGACAGGGGGGGATCAGCAATCAGCCCCAGCATTTT. The genes are TRBV19 and TRBJ1-5; 9 bases match TRBD1. In germline, CDR1 is LNHDA, CDR2 SQIVND (reference sequence). This CDR3 has 17 amino acids. The trim removed 6 bases at V and 1 base at J, leaving 10 bases unmatched.